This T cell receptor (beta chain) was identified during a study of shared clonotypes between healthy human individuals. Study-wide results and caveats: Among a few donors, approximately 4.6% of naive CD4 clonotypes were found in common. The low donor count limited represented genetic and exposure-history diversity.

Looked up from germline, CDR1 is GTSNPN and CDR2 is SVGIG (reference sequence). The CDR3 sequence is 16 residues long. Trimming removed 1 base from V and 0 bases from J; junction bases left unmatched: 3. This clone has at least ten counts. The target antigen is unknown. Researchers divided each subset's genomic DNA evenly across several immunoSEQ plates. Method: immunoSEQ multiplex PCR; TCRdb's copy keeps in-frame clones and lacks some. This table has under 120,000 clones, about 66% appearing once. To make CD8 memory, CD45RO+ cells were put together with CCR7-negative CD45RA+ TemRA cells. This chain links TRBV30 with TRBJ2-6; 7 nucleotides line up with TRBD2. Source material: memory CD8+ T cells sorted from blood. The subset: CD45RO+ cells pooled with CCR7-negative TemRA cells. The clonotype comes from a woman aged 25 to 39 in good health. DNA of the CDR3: TGTGCCTGGAGTGGGAGCGGGATCTCTGGGGCCAACGTCCTGACTTTC. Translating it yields CAWSGSGISGANVLTF.